A selection of T cell receptor beta chains follows, all from one sample in a study of T-cell memory formation after mild COVID-19. TCRdb reprocessed the 5' RACE reads with MiXCR, giving one entry per CDR3 protein. The sample consists of hundreds of thousands of distinct CDR3 sequences, 20% of them appearing once. Input material: PBMCs or a T cell subset sorted from them (not recorded which). The receptor set was obtained from an adult woman who had mild COVID-19 (a few samples of this study predate the infection). Cell type and time point are not known. Both conserved end residues are part of each CDR3.

V: TRBV13; CDR3: CASSLAPGLAGASYNEQFF
V: TRBV6-1; CDR3: CASSEVGLTEAFF
V: TRBV5-1; CDR3: CASTKEPPLAGELFF
V: TRBV27; CDR3: CASSTGGYNEQFF
V: TRBV6-4; CDR3: CATIFQGHYSNQPQHF
V: TRBV5-1; CDR3: CASSLGGRLDTQYF
V: TRBV9; CDR3: CASSVVVSGGQGEQFF
V: TRBV7-6; CDR3: CASSSGQGWNSPLHF
V: TRBV2; CDR3: CARRSGGKETQYF
V: TRBV14; CDR3: CASSQVDRGNEKLFF
V: TRBV4-1; CDR3: CASSQGQRSGGSNEQFF
V: TRBV5-1; CDR3: CASSDNPGDTQYF
V: TRBV5-4; CDR3: CASSLGQGHWNEQFF
V: TRBV12-3/TRBV12-4; CDR3: CASSLRGYEAFF
V: TRBV6-6; CDR3: CASSLQAGRLNEQFF
V: TRBV29-1; CDR3: CSVLRSSSYNEQFF
V: TRBV11-2; CDR3: CASSLSPGDNSPLHF
V: TRBV7-8; CDR3: CASSLEAGGGTQYF
V: TRBV20-1; CDR3: CSVSEVSDTQYF
V: TRBV7-2; CDR3: CASSYKRTGELGYTF
V: TRBV30; CDR3: CAWSVRGLAGPKSYNEQFF
V: TRBV7-6; CDR3: CASSGPGGPYNEQFF
V: TRBV5-1; CDR3: CASSHQGVRETQYF
V: TRBV20-1; CDR3: CSAVPGVGSTGPYEQYF
V: TRBV27; CDR3: CASTSLTGLAKNIQYF